This is a list of T cell receptor beta chains from one sample in a study of OX40 agonist ivuxolimab in advanced cancers. The method was immunoSEQ multiplex PCR; TCRdb's version includes in-frame clones alone and lacks a portion of them. This sample has more than 100,000 clones, with roughly 93% found just once. The specimen comprised CD4+ or CD8+ T cells sorted from blood, sampled in a trial of the OX40 agonist ivuxolimab. The source of these receptors is an adult with an advanced solid tumor such as melanoma, head and neck, liver or kidney cancer. CDR3s include the opening cysteine and the closing phenylalanine or tryptophan. The D gene is left open where the match is weak. A clone size is listed for some rows: how often the clone was seen (once, few, many), or a class if it is expanded.

D	V	size	J	DNA	CDR3
.	TRBV5-1	.	TRBJ2-3	TGCGCCAGCAGCGCGGGAACTAGCACAGATACGCAGTATTTT	CASSAGTSTDTQYF
.	TRBV29-1	.	TRBJ1-1	TGCAGCTACAGGGCCCCGGTCACTGAAGCTTTCTTT	CSYRAPVTEAFF
.	TRBV28	.	TRBJ2-2	TGTGCCAGCAGAACAGGGGGGGAGTCCGGGGAGCTGTTTTTT	CASRTGGESGELFF
TRBD1	TRBV28	.	TRBJ1-5	TGTGCCAGCAGTCTAGGGACAGAAGATCAGCCCCAGCATTTT	CASSLGTEDQPQHF
TRBD1	TRBV6-5	.	TRBJ2-1	TGTGCCAGCAGTTCCGGGACAGGGGTCTACAATGAGCAGTTCTTC	CASSSGTGVYNEQFF
.	TRBV19	.	TRBJ1-1	TGTGCCAGTACCAAAAGTGACACTGAAGCTTTCTTT	CASTKSDTEAFF
.	TRBV29-1	.	TRBJ2-3	TGCAGCGTTGTAGCGGCCACAGATACGCAGTATTTT	CSVVAATDTQYF
.	TRBV6-1	.	TRBJ1-1	TGTGCCAGCAGGGCCCCGGGAGGGAACACTGAAGCTTTCTTT	CASRAPGGNTEAFF
TRBD1	TRBV5-4	few	TRBJ1-6	TGTGCCAGCAGCCCGGACAGGGGGCAGGTTTCACCCCTCCACTTT	CASSPDRGQVSPLHF
.	TRBV7-8	.	TRBJ2-7	TGTGCCAGCAGCTTAGGGACTGCCTGGCAGTACTTC	CASSLGTAWQYF
.	TRBV28	.	TRBJ1-4	TGTGCCAGCAGTTCCACCACCGTCAGGGAGAGTGAAAAACTGTTTTTT	CASSSTTVRESEKLFF
.	TRBV7-9	.	TRBJ2-5	TGTGCCAGCAGCTTAGGGAGGTGGGGGGAAATTGCTGAGGAGACCCAGTACTTC	CASSLGRWGEIAEETQYF
.	TRBV10-2	.	TRBJ2-7	TGCGCCAGCAGTGACGGACACAAGGGTCCTAGCTCCTACGAGCAGTACTTC	CASSDGHKGPSSYEQYF
.	TRBV19	.	TRBJ1-3	TGTGCCAGTAGTGAGGGCAGCTCTGGAAACACCATATATTTT	CASSEGSSGNTIYF
TRBD1	TRBV10-1	.	TRBJ2-7	TGCGCCAGCAGCCCGACAGGGGCATTACACGAGCAGTACTTC	CASSPTGALHEQYF
.	TRBV7-8	once	TRBJ2-1	TGTGCCAGCAGCTTAGCGGCTAGCAGGGGTGAGCAGTTCTTC	CASSLAASRGEQFF
TRBD2	TRBV27	once	TRBJ2-3	TGTGCCAGCAAAGGGTCGGGGGGTTCCCCAGATACGCAGTATTTT	CASKGSGGSPDTQYF
.	TRBV11-1	.	TRBJ2-7	TGTGCCAGCAGCCTCTCCGACAGGCCCTACTACGAGCAGTACTTC	CASSLSDRPYYEQYF
.	TRBV19	.	TRBJ1-4	TGTGCCAGTTTCGACACGGGAAAACTGTTTTTT	CASFDTGKLFF
TRBD2	TRBV19	.	TRBJ2-1	TGTGCCAGTAGTATAGATTGGCCTAGCGGGAGAAATGAGCAGTTCTTC	CASSIDWPSGRNEQFF
.	TRBV6-6	once	TRBJ1-4	TGTGCCAGCAGTCCCTGGGGGGGAGGGGAAAAACTGTTTTTT	CASSPWGGGEKLFF
.	TRBV21-1	.	TRBJ2-1	TGTGCCAGCAGTGCTACAGGGACCGCTCAGAATGAGCAGTTCTTC	CASSATGTAQNEQFF
.	TRBV6-5	.	TRBJ2-5	TGTGCCAGCAGAGAGATGGGGACCCAGTACTTC	CASREMGTQYF
TRBD2	TRBV5-4	.	TRBJ2-1	TGTGCCAGCAGCTTCGGGGGGACTAGCCTCGAGCAGTTCTTC	CASSFGGTSLEQFF
.	TRBV27	.	TRBJ2-3	TGTGCCAGCAGTTATAGCAGGGCCACAGATACGCAGTATTTT	CASSYSRATDTQYF
TRBD1	TRBV5-6	.	TRBJ1-5	TGTGCCAGCAGCAAAAGGACAGGGAACCAGCCCCAGCATTTT	CASSKRTGNQPQHF
.	TRBV5-5	.	TRBJ1-5	TGTGCCAGCAGCTTTGGGCAGGGCATCAATCAGCCCCAGCATTTT	CASSFGQGINQPQHF
.	TRBV4-3	.	TRBJ1-6	TGCGCCAGCAGCCCGACTATGACAGGTCACTATAATTCACCCCTCCACTTT	CASSPTMTGHYNSPLHF
.	TRBV28	.	TRBJ1-6	TGTGCCAGCAGTGCCCGACTCCTGAGCTCCTATAATTCACCCCTCCACTTT	CASSARLLSSYNSPLHF
.	TRBV5-1	.	TRBJ1-1	TGCGCCAGCAGCGTATGGCCGGGAGAGGACACTGAAGCTTTCTTT	CASSVWPGEDTEAFF
.	TRBV7-8	.	TRBJ1-4	TGTGCCAGCAGCTTACAGGGGAGGGCTAATGAAAAACTGTTTTTT	CASSLQGRANEKLFF
.	TRBV6-6	.	TRBJ1-4	TGTGCCAGCACGGGGATTCGAGAAGAAAAACTGTTTTTT	CASTGIREEKLFF
.	TRBV6-1	.	TRBJ2-5	TGTGCCAGCAGTGCGGCGGTGGGGGGAGAGACCCAGTACTTC	CASSAAVGGETQYF
.	TRBV28	.	TRBJ1-5	TGTGCCAGCACCTTGGGAGGGGCCCCAAAGCCCCAGCATTTT	CASTLGGAPKPQHF
TRBD1	TRBV6-6	.	TRBJ2-5	TGTGCCAGCAGAGATGACAGGGGCCGGTACCAAGAGACCCAGTACTTC	CASRDDRGRYQETQYF
TRBD1	TRBV5-1	.	TRBJ2-3	TGCGCCAGCAGCTTGGCCAGGACAGGGGGAGCGGATACGCAGTATTTT	CASSLARTGGADTQYF
.	TRBV5-1	.	TRBJ2-5	TGCGCCAGCGGGGCAGGGGTCCAAGAGACCCAGTACTTC	CASGAGVQETQYF
.	TRBV19	.	TRBJ2-7	TGTGCCAGTAGTATAGGCGGGGTGCAATTCTACGAGCAGTACTTC	CASSIGGVQFYEQYF
.	TRBV30	.	TRBJ2-5	TGTGCCTGGAGACAGGGTCCCTCCCAGGAGACCCAGTACTTC	CAWRQGPSQETQYF
TRBD1	TRBV7-9	once	TRBJ2-7	TGTGCCAGCAGCTCTCAGACAGGGGTCTACGAGCAGTACTTC	CASSSQTGVYEQYF
.	TRBV5-6	.	TRBJ1-1	TGTGCCAGCAGGGGCCGGGGGAAGGGGGCTGAAGCTTTCTTT	CASRGRGKGAEAFF
.	TRBV18	.	TRBJ1-3	TGTGCCAGCTCAGATGGGGCTGGAAACACCATATATTTT	CASSDGAGNTIYF
TRBD1	TRBV5-1	.	TRBJ1-1	TGCGCCAGCAGCTTGGGGACAGGGGCCACAATTCGGGCTTTCTTT	CASSLGTGATIRAFF
.	TRBV7-8	.	TRBJ1-1	TGTGCCAGCAGTCTCTTTGGACGGCGGAACACTGAAGCTTTCTTT	CASSLFGRRNTEAFF
.	TRBV9	.	TRBJ1-3	TGTGCCAGCAGCCCCTCGGGTGCCGGTAAATCTGGAAACACCATATATTTT	CASSPSGAGKSGNTIYF
.	TRBV18	.	TRBJ1-1	TGTGCCAGCTTCGGGGATGAAGCTTTCTTT	CASFGDEAFF
TRBD1	TRBV4-1	.	TRBJ2-3	TGCGCCAGCCGTCGGGACAGGGGGTTAACAGATACGCAGTATTTT	CASRRDRGLTDTQYF
.	TRBV30	.	TRBJ1-6	TGTGCCTGGAGTGTATGGGAGGGTAGCTCCTATAATTCACCCCTCCACTTT	CAWSVWEGSSYNSPLHF
TRBD2	TRBV27	.	TRBJ2-1	TGTGCCAGCAGGCTGGGACTAGCGGGTCTCGATGAGCAGTTCTTC	CASRLGLAGLDEQFF
.	TRBV2	.	TRBJ2-2	TGTGCCAGCAGTGAACATTTGAACACCGGGGAGCTGTTTTTT	CASSEHLNTGELFF
TRBD2	TRBV5-6	.	TRBJ2-5	TGTGCCAGCAGCGATGGACTAGCGAGGGGGACCCAGTACTTC	CASSDGLARGTQYF
.	TRBV19	.	TRBJ2-3	TGTGCCAGTAGTATGGGGACCAGAGATACGCAGTATTTT	CASSMGTRDTQYF
TRBD1	TRBV14	.	TRBJ2-7	TGTGCCAGCAGCCCCCTCGGGACAGGGTGGGAGCAGTACTTC	CASSPLGTGWEQYF
.	TRBV6-5	.	TRBJ2-3	TGTGCCAGCAGTTACAGACTGGACAGCCTCACAGATACGCAGTATTTT	CASSYRLDSLTDTQYF
.	TRBV9	.	TRBJ2-1	TGTGCCAGCAGCACTCTCACGGGGCCCTACAATGAGCAGTTCTTC	CASSTLTGPYNEQFF
.	TRBV20-1	.	TRBJ2-3	TGCAGTGCCAGACACACAGATACGCAGTATTTT	CSARHTDTQYF
TRBD1	TRBV15	.	TRBJ2-1	TGTGCCACCAGCAGAGATAACGCAGGGGGCAATGAGCAGTTCTTC	CATSRDNAGGNEQFF
.	TRBV5-5	once	TRBJ2-5	TGTGCCAGCAGCTATAGCGATCAGACCCAGTACTTC	CASSYSDQTQYF
TRBD2	TRBV5-1	.	TRBJ2-3	TGCGCCAGCAGCTTTTTTTTAGCGGGATTTAGCACAGATACGCAGTATTTT	CASSFFLAGFSTDTQYF